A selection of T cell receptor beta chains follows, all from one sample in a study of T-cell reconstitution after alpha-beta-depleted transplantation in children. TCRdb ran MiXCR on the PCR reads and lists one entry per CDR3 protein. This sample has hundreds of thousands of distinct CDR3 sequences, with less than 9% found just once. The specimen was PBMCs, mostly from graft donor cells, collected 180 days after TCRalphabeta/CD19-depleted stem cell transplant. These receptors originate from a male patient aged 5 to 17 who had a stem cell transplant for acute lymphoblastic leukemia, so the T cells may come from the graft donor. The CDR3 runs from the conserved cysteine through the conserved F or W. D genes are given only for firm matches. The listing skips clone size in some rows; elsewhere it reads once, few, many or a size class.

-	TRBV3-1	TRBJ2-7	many	TGTGCCAGCAGCCAAGGAGTGGGTTACGAGCAGTACTTC	CASSQGVGYEQYF
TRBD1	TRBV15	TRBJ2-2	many	TGTGCCACCAGCTCCTTAGGACAGGGGGCGACCGGGGAGCTGTTTTTT	CATSSLGQGATGELFF
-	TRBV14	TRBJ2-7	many	TGTGCCAGCAGCCAAGATAGGAATAGTGCCTACGAGCAGTACTTC	CASSQDRNSAYEQYF
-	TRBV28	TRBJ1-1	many	TGTGCCAGCAGCCCGGGCAGGGAAAGCACTGAAGCTTTCTTT	CASSPGRESTEAFF
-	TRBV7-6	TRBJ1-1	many	TGTGCCAGCAGCTTGTTGGCGGACACTGAAGCTTTCTTT	CASSLLADTEAFF
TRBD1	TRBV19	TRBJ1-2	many	TGTGCCAGTAGTAAGACGGACAGGTCACCTTCATATGGCTACACCTTC	CASSKTDRSPSYGYTF
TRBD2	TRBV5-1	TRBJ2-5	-	TGCGCCAGCAGCTTGACAGCGGGAGAGGAGACCCAGTACTTC	CASSLTAGEETQYF
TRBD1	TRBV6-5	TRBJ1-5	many	TGTGCCAGCAGTTATGGGACAGGGGATAATCAGCCCCAGCATTTT	CASSYGTGDNQPQHF
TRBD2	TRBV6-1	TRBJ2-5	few	TGTGCCAGCAGCGACCCTGTGGCTAGCGGGAGAGAGACCCAGTACTTC	CASSDPVASGRETQYF
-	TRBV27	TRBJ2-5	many	TGTGCCAGCAGTCATAGCCAAGAGACCCAGTACTTC	CASSHSQETQYF
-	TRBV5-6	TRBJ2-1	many	TGTGCCAGCAGCTCCCGGGGGTTCTCCTACAATGAGCAGTTCTTC	CASSSRGFSYNEQFF
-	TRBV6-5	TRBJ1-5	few	TGTGCCAGCAGTTACGTCCAGAGGATTGGTAGCAATCAGCCCCAGCATTTT	CASSYVQRIGSNQPQHF
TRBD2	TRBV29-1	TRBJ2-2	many	TGCAGCGCAGATAGCGGGAGGGGAAACGGGGAGCTGTTTTTT	CSADSGRGNGELFF
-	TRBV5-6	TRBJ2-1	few	TGTGCCAGCAGCCGCGCGGGGAAGCCTTATAACTACAATGAGCAGTTCTTC	CASSRAGKPYNYNEQFF
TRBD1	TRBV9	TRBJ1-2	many	TGTGCCAGCAGCGTAGGAGGGACAGCTGGAACCTTC	CASSVGGTAGTF
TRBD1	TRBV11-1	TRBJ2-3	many	TGTGCCAGCACCTGGGACAGGGGTTATACAGATACGCAGTATTTT	CASTWDRGYTDTQYF
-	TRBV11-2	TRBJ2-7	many	TGTGCCAGCAGCTTCAGGCCCAGGGACGGGGGCTACGAGCAGTACTTC	CASSFRPRDGGYEQYF
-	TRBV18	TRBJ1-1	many	TGTGCCAGCTCCTCCTTACCACCGTCGTTCTACACTGAAGCTTTCTTT	CASSSLPPSFYTEAFF
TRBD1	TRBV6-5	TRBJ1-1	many	TGTGCCAGCAGTTACGGTCAGGGGGCTGAAGCTTTCTTT	CASSYGQGAEAFF
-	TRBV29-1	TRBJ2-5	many	TGCAGCGTTGAAGCATGGCAGGACGGAGAGACCCAGTACTTC	CSVEAWQDGETQYF
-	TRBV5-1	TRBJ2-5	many	TGCGCCAGCAGCTTTTTAGCGGACCCACTACAAGAGACCCAGTACTTC	CASSFLADPLQETQYF
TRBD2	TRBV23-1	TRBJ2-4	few	TGCGCCAGCTGGACCTGCGGACCCCCCGCAATCACTAGCGGGAGTGGCAAAAACATTCAGTACTTC	CASWTCGPPAITSGSGKNIQYF
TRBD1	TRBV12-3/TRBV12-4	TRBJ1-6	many	TGTGCCAGCAGCCCCGACAGGGGAGGGAATTCACCCCTCCACTTT	CASSPDRGGNSPLHF
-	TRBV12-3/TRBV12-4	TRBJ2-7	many	TGTGCCAGCAGTTCGACTCCAAAACTTTACGAGCAGTACTTC	CASSSTPKLYEQYF
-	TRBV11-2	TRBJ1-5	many	TGTGCCAGCAGCTTAGTTCTTGGGCAGCTTAATCAGCCCCAGCATTTT	CASSLVLGQLNQPQHF
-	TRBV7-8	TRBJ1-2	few	TGTGCCAGCAGCTTATCCCCAGGGGTTCACTATGGCTACACCTTC	CASSLSPGVHYGYTF
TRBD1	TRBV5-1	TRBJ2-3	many	TGCGCCAGCAGCGTTCACAGGGGGCGGACGCAGTATTTT	CASSVHRGRTQYF
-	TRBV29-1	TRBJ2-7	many	TGCAGCGTGACCACCCCGTCCTACGAGCAGTACTTC	CSVTTPSYEQYF
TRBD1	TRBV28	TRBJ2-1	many	TGTGCCAGCAGTTTATTAACAGGGGTGCGTTCCTACAATGAGCAGTTCTTC	CASSLLTGVRSYNEQFF
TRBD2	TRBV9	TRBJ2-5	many	TGTGCCAGCAGCCCCCGGACTAGCGACGAGACCCAGTACTTC	CASSPRTSDETQYF
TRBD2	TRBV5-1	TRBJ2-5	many	TGCGCCAGCAGCTTTTCGGGGGGGCGTCCGGAGACCCAGTACTTC	CASSFSGGRPETQYF
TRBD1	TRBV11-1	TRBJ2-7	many	TGTGCCAGCAGTTCGCAGGGGGCGGAAAACGAGCAGTACTTC	CASSSQGAENEQYF
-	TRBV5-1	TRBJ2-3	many	TGCGCCAGCAGTCTTACCACCACAGATACGCAGTATTTT	CASSLTTTDTQYF
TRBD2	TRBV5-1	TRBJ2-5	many	TGCGCCAGCAGCGGAGGACTAGGGGAGACCCAGTACTTC	CASSGGLGETQYF
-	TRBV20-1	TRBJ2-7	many	TGCAGTGCGGGTGCCGGCTCCTACGAGCAGTACTTC	CSAGAGSYEQYF
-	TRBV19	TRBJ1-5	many	TGTGCCAGTAGTATGTGGGATCGCAATCAGCCCCAGCATTTT	CASSMWDRNQPQHF
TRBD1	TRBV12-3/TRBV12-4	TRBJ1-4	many	TGTGCCAGCAGTTCAACAGGGGAGGGAGAAAAACTGTTTTTT	CASSSTGEGEKLFF
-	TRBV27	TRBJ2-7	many	TGTGCCAGCAGTTTACGAAGCGTAGGTGGCGAGCAGTACTTC	CASSLRSVGGEQYF
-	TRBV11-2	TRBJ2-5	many	TGTGCCAGCAGCTCCCGACTGGGAGAGACCCAGTACTTC	CASSSRLGETQYF
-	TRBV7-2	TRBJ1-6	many	TGTGCCAGCAGCTTAGCCGGGATTAATAATTCACCCCTCCACTTT	CASSLAGINNSPLHF
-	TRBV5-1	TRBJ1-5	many	TGCGCCAGCAGCTTGGCAGAAAATCAGCCCCAGCATTTT	CASSLAENQPQHF
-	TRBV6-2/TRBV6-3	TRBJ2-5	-	TGTGCCAGCAGTAAAGGGACTCAAGAGACCCACTACTTC	CASSKGTQETHYF
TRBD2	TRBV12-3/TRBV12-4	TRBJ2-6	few	TGTGCCAGCAGCCCCCTAGCGGGATACTCTGGGGCCAACGTCCTGACTTTC	CASSPLAGYSGANVLTF
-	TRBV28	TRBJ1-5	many	TGTGCCAGCAGTTTTAGGGGTTTAGGACAGCCCCAGCATTTT	CASSFRGLGQPQHF
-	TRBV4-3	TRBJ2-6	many	TGCGCCAGCAGCCAAGAGGGGGTCTACTCTGGGGCCAACGTCCTGACTTTC	CASSQEGVYSGANVLTF
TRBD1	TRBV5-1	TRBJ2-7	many	TGCGCCAGCAGCTGGGGGGACAGGGGTAGAACCTACGAGCAGTACTTC	CASSWGDRGRTYEQYF
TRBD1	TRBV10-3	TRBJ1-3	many	TGTGCCATCAGTGAAGGACAGGGGTCTGGAAACACCATATATTTT	CAISEGQGSGNTIYF
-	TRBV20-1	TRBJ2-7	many	TGCAGTGCTAGCTCAGAGTTCTACGAGCAGTACTTC	CSASSEFYEQYF
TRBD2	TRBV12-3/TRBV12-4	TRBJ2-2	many	TGTGCCAGCAGGAACGGGGGGGCCGGGGAGCTGTTTTTT	CASRNGGAGELFF
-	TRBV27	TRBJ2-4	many	TGTGCCAGCAGCAGAAATAAATTACCTGGCAGTGTGAACATTCAGTACTTC	CASSRNKLPGSVNIQYF
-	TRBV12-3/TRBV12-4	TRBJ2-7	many	TGTGCCAGCAGTTTCCGGGACTTCTCCTACGAGCAGTACTTC	CASSFRDFSYEQYF
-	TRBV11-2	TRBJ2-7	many	TGTGCCAGCAACAGGGAGGTCCTATACGAGCAGTACTTC	CASNREVLYEQYF
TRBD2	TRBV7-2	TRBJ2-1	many	TGTGCCAGCAGCTCCCTTAGCGGGAGCCTTGAGCAGTTCTTC	CASSSLSGSLEQFF
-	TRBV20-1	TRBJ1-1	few	TGCAGTGCTCAGGAGGGGTGGAGAAGGTTTGAAGCTTTCTTT	CSAQEGWRRFEAFF
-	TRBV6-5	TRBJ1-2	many	TGTGCCAGCAGCCGGTCCCACAAGGATTCCTATGGCTACACCTTC	CASSRSHKDSYGYTF
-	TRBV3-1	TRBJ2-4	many	TGTGCCAGCAGCGTCCAGGGCATTGCCAAAAACATTCAGTACTTC	CASSVQGIAKNIQYF
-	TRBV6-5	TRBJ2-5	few	TGTGCCAGCAGTTCGACCGCGACAGAGGTTCGAGAGACCCAGTACTTC	CASSSTATEVRETQYF
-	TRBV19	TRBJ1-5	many	TGTGCCAGTAGTGACAGGAGACCCAATCAGCCCCAGCATTTT	CASSDRRPNQPQHF
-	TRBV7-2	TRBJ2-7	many	TGTGCCAGCAGCTTACATGGTGGGGGAGTAGGGCCCTACGAGCAGTACTTC	CASSLHGGGVGPYEQYF
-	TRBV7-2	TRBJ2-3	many	TGTGCCAGCAGCTTAGCAGGGCCAGATACGCAGTATTTT	CASSLAGPDTQYF